A selection of T cell receptor beta chains follows, all from one sample in a study of T-cell memory formation after mild COVID-19. TCRdb passed the 5' RACE reads through MiXCR, listing each CDR3 protein once. The profile shows a few hundred thousand distinct CDR3 sequences, 19% of them singletons. Material: PBMCs or a T cell subset sorted from them (not recorded which). These receptor sequences come from a man younger than 35 who had mild COVID-19 (a few samples of this study predate the infection). Cell type and time point are not known. CDR3s include the opening cysteine and the closing phenylalanine or tryptophan. The order of the fields is clone size, V gene, J gene, D gene, CDR3 DNA, CDR3 protein. The D gene is left open where the match is weak. Size values are once, few and many counts, or a class for expanded clones, and some rows have none.

few	TRBV5-1	TRBJ2-3	-	TGCGCCAGCAGCGTCCGGGACGGATTGTTGGATACGCAGTATTTT	CASSVRDGLLDTQYF
-	TRBV6-5	TRBJ1-1	-	TGTGCCAGCAGTTACAGGATCAACACTGAAGCTTTCTTT	CASSYRINTEAFF
few	TRBV7-2	TRBJ2-7	-	TGTGCCAGCAGCTTAAGGGAGAGGGGCGGCTACGAGCAGTACTTC	CASSLRERGGYEQYF
few	TRBV15	TRBJ2-1	TRBD1	TGTGCCACCAGCAGAGTGGGGGACAGAAACAATGAGCAGTTCTTC	CATSRVGDRNNEQFF
-	TRBV6-2/TRBV6-3	TRBJ2-1	TRBD2	TGTGCCAGCAGTTGGCGGGGGGAAGGGTACAATGAGCAGTTCTTC	CASSWRGEGYNEQFF
many	TRBV24-1	TRBJ2-3	-	TGTGCCACCAGTGATGGGAGCACAGATACGCAGTATTTT	CATSDGSTDTQYF
-	TRBV7-9	TRBJ2-7	-	TGTGCCAGCAGCCGATCTATGAAGCAGTACTTC	CASSRSMKQYF
once	TRBV11-2	TRBJ1-2	-	TGTGCCAGCAGCGTAATTTTGAAGGGCTACACCTTC	CASSVILKGYTF
-	TRBV7-9	TRBJ1-4	-	TGTGCCAGCAGCCCCCAAGGGTCCTCTCGGGGGTATTTT	CASSPQGSSRGYF
-	TRBV11-2	TRBJ1-1	-	TGTGCCAGCACCATGGACACGAACACTGAAGCTTTCTTT	CASTMDTNTEAFF
few	TRBV12-3/TRBV12-4	TRBJ1-6	-	TGTGCCAGCAGCCCGACCGGTCCCGGGCCGCCCCTCCACTTT	CASSPTGPGPPLHF
few	TRBV7-2	TRBJ2-5	-	TGTGCCAGCAGCTTAGCGCGAGGCCAAGAGACCCAGTACTTC	CASSLARGQETQYF
-	TRBV6-5	TRBJ2-7	-	TGTGCCAGCAGTTACGGCCCCAGTGCCTCCTACGAGCAGTACTTC	CASSYGPSASYEQYF
-	TRBV6-2/TRBV6-3	TRBJ1-5	TRBD1	TGTGCCAGCAGTCGACCGACAGGGTTCGATCAGCCCCAGCATTTT	CASSRPTGFDQPQHF
few	TRBV12-3/TRBV12-4	TRBJ2-3	TRBD1	TGTGCCAGCAGTCACCTTCAGGGGGCCACAGATACGCAGTATTTT	CASSHLQGATDTQYF
many	TRBV29-1	TRBJ1-1	-	TGCAGCGCCTGTGGGGGCACTGAAGCTTTCTTT	CSACGGTEAFF
few	TRBV4-2	TRBJ2-5	TRBD2	TGTGCCAGCAGCCAAACTAGCGGAATGGCGGGAGAGACCCAGTACTTC	CASSQTSGMAGETQYF
few	TRBV24-1	TRBJ2-6	-	TGTGCCACCAGTCCTGGACACAGCTCTGGGGCCAACGTCCTGACTTTC	CATSPGHSSGANVLTF
few	TRBV6-2/TRBV6-3	TRBJ2-1	TRBD2	TGTGCCAGCAGTTTGCTTCGACTAGCGGGGGGAAGGAATGAGCAGTTCTTC	CASSLLRLAGGRNEQFF
-	TRBV7-2	TRBJ2-5	TRBD1	TGTGCCAGCAGCTTATACCCGACAGGGCAAGAGACCCAGTACTTC	CASSLYPTGQETQYF
few	TRBV4-1	TRBJ2-7	-	TGCGCCAGCAGCCAAGGCGGGCCCGAGCAGTACTTC	CASSQGGPEQYF
-	TRBV18	TRBJ1-1	-	TGTGCCAGCTCACCATATATGACAAGGGAGAACACTGAAGCTTTCTTT	CASSPYMTRENTEAFF
-	TRBV7-2	TRBJ1-1	-	TGTGCCAGCAGCTTAGTTTTGATAGTGAACACTGAAGCTTTCTTT	CASSLVLIVNTEAFF
-	TRBV5-1	TRBJ2-1	TRBD1	TGCGCCAGCAGCCCCGACAGGGCCGGCAATGAGCAGTTCTTC	CASSPDRAGNEQFF
few	TRBV10-3	TRBJ2-7	-	TGTGCCATCAGTGATACGAGGGCAAGCTCCTACGAGCAGTACTTC	CAISDTRASSYEQYF
-	TRBV5-1	TRBJ1-2	TRBD1	TGCGCCAGCAGCCCGGCGACAGGGGTCTATGGCTACACCTTC	CASSPATGVYGYTF
few	TRBV6-1	TRBJ2-2	-	TGTGCCAGCGCGGAGGGTCAGGGTCTGAACACCGGGGAGCTGTTTTTT	CASAEGQGLNTGELFF
few	TRBV15	TRBJ1-2	-	TGTGCCACCAGCCTTCATACAGGGATCGGCTACACCTTC	CATSLHTGIGYTF
-	TRBV29-1	TRBJ2-3	TRBD2	TGCAGCGTCCTACGGACTAGCGGATCTATGACAGATACGCAGTATTTT	CSVLRTSGSMTDTQYF
-	TRBV18	TRBJ2-2	TRBD1	TGTGCCAGCTCACCCATTGACAGGGACAACATCGGGGAGCTGTTTTTT	CASSPIDRDNIGELFF
few	TRBV5-6	TRBJ2-5	TRBD2	TGTGCCAGCAGCCTACCCCCAACTAGCGCCGAGACCCAGTACTTC	CASSLPPTSAETQYF